This entry describes one T cell receptor beta chain. Its antigen is still unknown. Data came from immunoSEQ multiplex PCR; TCRdb stores just in-frame clones and leaves some out. Of 80,000 to 100,000 clones in the sample, about 86% were seen once. The sample originates from a study of OX40 agonist ivuxolimab in advanced cancers. Study background: An agonistic human IgG2 monoclonal antibody against OX40 (CD134) was given. Three patients had partial responses: one hepatocellular carcinoma, two cutaneous melanoma.

The CDR3 runs to 15 residues. Germline V gene data show CDR1 as MNHNY and CDR2 as SVGAGI (reference sequence). V was cut by 4 bases and J by 10 bases, with 22 bases left in between. Study-level results: The specificity for antigen of the expanded peripheral T cells was not determined.

This clonotype was sampled from an adult with an advanced solid tumor such as melanoma, head and neck, liver or kidney cancer. The sample was CD4+ or CD8+ T cells sorted from blood, taken in a trial of the OX40 agonist ivuxolimab. This chain connects TRBV6-6 to TRBJ1-1; D is possibly TRBD1 (5 bases). CDR3 bases: TGTGCCAGCAGTTTGGGCTCGGGACTCCTAAGGTCAGCTTTCTTT. Protein: CASSLGSGLLRSAFF.